This T cell receptor beta chain was sequenced for a study of vaccination and CD4 T cells after COVID-19 (dated by TCRdb to 2021 to 2024). The study in broad terms: Every convalescent patient had a positive nasal swab PCR test for SARS-CoV-2, with mild disease in roughly 10 patients and severe disease in one. Six males and four females were included in the convalescent cohort, with two Hispanic individuals, seven Caucasians, two Asians and one multiracial person represented. Two doses of either the Pfizer-BioNTech BNT162b2 vaccine (n=8) or the Moderna mRNA-1273 vaccine (n=2) were administered to participants. Post-COVID blood samples were collected from convalescent patients a median of around 100 days after diagnosis, with a range of roughly 30 to 161 days. The time from the second vaccine dose to post-vaccine blood sampling had a median of roughly 72 days and ranged from about 14 to 250 days. The cultures were stimulated with overlapping spike peptide pools from SARS-CoV-2 and from the common cold coronaviruses HCoV-NL63, HCoV-OC43 and HCoV-229E. In control cultures, a CEFX viral epitope pool was used as positive control, an HIV-1 Nef peptide pool was used as negative control, or no peptide was added. In around ten COVID-19 convalescent patients and a few infection-naive healthy vaccine recipients, the spike-specific CD4+ TCR repertoire before mRNA vaccination was compared with the repertoire after mRNA vaccination. Points the paper makes about the study in general: The number of convalescent patients in the study was relatively small, and the study did not examine early timepoints following natural infection. In convalescent patients, a median around 86% of post-vaccine SARS-CoV-2-reactive clones were detected only after vaccination, suggesting vaccine-specific priming. The median number of SARS-CoV-2-reactive clonotypes rose from 20 to 25 after infection to 38 after vaccination, but the change was not significant. Nearly all vaccine-specific clones in convalescent patients (304 of 307) were mono-reactive for SARS-CoV-2 spike rather than cross-reactive with common cold coronaviruses.

This specimen's treatment or condition label, per the study, means: approximately 11-day PBMC culture with coronavirus spike peptide pools or control peptides (ViraFEST assay). The study used the ViraFEST assay, which expanded antigen-specific T cells with peptide pools and then identified expanded clonotypes by TCR sequencing. The convalescent patients' positive SARS-CoV-2 PCR tests were from March to December 2020, which was before the Alpha, Beta and Delta variants emerged in the United States. Each well held roughly 2.2 million PBMCs cultured in IMDM containing approximately 5.3% human AB serum and approximately 9.8 IU/ml IL-2, with around 9.7 ug/ml peptide pools added. On days 3 and 7, half of the culture medium was replaced with fresh IL-2-containing medium. After roughly 9 days of culture, CD4+ T cells were isolated by negative selection with the EasySep CD4+ T cell isolation kit. Ficoll-Paque Plus gradient centrifugation was used to isolate PBMCs from whole blood, and the isolated PBMCs were then either used fresh or cryopreserved at -140C. Triplicate wells were generally used for each culture condition.

The protocol used for the library was PCR. TCR sequencing of DNA from cultured CD4+ T cells used the Oncomine TCR Beta short-read assay at the Johns Hopkins FTIC core. Genomic DNA was extracted from the cultured CD4+ T cells with the QIAamp micro DNA kit. Oncomine TCR Beta libraries from cultured CD4+ T cells were pooled using unique dual indexes and sequenced on an Illumina iSeq 100. For the original study's pipeline: Non-productive sequences were removed, and CDR3s that did not start with C, did not end with F or W, or were shorter than 7 amino acids were discarded. The MANAFEST web application identified antigen-specific clonotypes by comparing peptide-stimulated wells against reference wells and other culture wells. To be called positive, a clone needed an FDR below 0.05, an odds ratio above 5, and a productive frequency above 0.1% in at least two of three replicate wells. Cross-reactive clonotypes were defined as significantly expanded in both SARS-CoV-2 spike wells and at least one common cold coronavirus spike condition. Using R version 3.6.1, CDR3 homology was evaluated through Levenshtein distances (stringdist) along with unrooted phylogenetic trees (ape). Through fastp at Q25 and MiXCR, TCRdb rebuilt clones from the public reads, retaining in-frame beta chains. Rows merge per CDR3 protein into single entries with the most common DNA and genes. None of the V and J calls come from the authors' own analysis; TCRdb made them. This sample comprises just over 20,000 distinct CDR3 sequences, approximately 48% of them detected only once. Clones ranked in the top ten supply roughly 4.5% of the sample.

From cysteine to phenylalanine, the CDR3 is 13 amino acids long. The read is trimmed to its CDR3 DNA, 39 bases read in frame from base 1. Sequences SGHAT (CDR1) and FQNNGV (CDR2) are obtained from the germline V gene. V was cut back by 6 bases and J by 3 bases, leaving a gap of 11 bases between them. This clonotype turned up a few times. Its antigen has not been determined. Base quality data are lacking; no much larger clone is found one base away. The chain is encoded by TRBV11-2 joined to TRBJ1-1; the D gene cannot be resolved reliably. Sequences were obtained from CD4+ T cells from blood, cultured in vitro. The TCR sequence derives from a human donor who had recovered from COVID-19. The CDR3 here reads CASRRQEDTEAFF. The sequence in DNA is TGTGCCAGCAGGCGACAAGAGGACACTGAAGCTTTCTTT.